These T cell receptor beta chains were read from a single sample in a study of CD8 T cells in Susac syndrome. From the immunoSEQ multiplex PCR reads, TCRdb called clonotypes with MiXCR, one entry per CDR3 protein. The sample includes 150,000 or so distinct CDR3 sequences, less than 95% seen only once; the top ten take about 0.089%. The sequenced sample was CD4+ T cells from PBMCs. The receptors stem from a human donor with multiple sclerosis. Each CDR3 is given with its conserved first and last residue. The order of the fields is D gene, V gene, J gene, clone size, CDR3 protein, CDR3 DNA. A D gene is named only where the DNA matches it firmly. Clone size is given for some rows only: seen once, a few or many times, or a class if the clone is expanded.

TRBD1	TRBV6-2/TRBV6-3	TRBJ2-7	NA	CASSYSPDRAYEQYF	TGTGCCAGCAGTTACTCCCCCGACAGGGCCTACGAGCAGTACTTC
NA	TRBV5-6	TRBJ1-1	NA	CASSLVSSGTEAFF	TGTGCCAGCAGCTTGGTTTCGAGTGGCACTGAAGCTTTCTTT
NA	TRBV9	TRBJ1-4	NA	CASSVGGNEKLFF	TGTGCCAGCAGCGTAGGGGGGAATGAAAAACTGTTTTTT
TRBD2	TRBV20-1	TRBJ2-5	NA	CSARLLWGEGETQYF	TGCAGTGCGCGATTGCTTTGGGGGGAGGGAGAGACCCAGTACTTC
TRBD2	TRBV7-2	TRBJ2-7	few	CASSMTSGSVYEQYF	TGTGCCAGCAGCATGACTAGCGGGAGCGTCTACGAGCAGTACTTC
TRBD2	TRBV5-1	TRBJ2-7	NA	CASSSGGEGEQYF	TGCGCCAGCAGCTCGGGGGGGGAAGGCGAGCAGTACTTC
NA	TRBV6-2/TRBV6-3	TRBJ1-2	NA	CASSYSRRSKGYTF	TGTGCCAGCAGTTACTCTCGCAGGTCGAAAGGCTACACCTTC
TRBD1	TRBV3-1	TRBJ1-6	NA	CASSQQGAEDSPLHF	TGTGCCAGCAGCCAACAGGGGGCAGAGGATTCACCCCTCCACTTT
TRBD1	TRBV7-9	TRBJ1-5	NA	CASSPGTGSSNQPQHF	TGTGCCAGCAGCCCTGGGACAGGGAGTAGCAATCAGCCCCAGCATTTT
NA	TRBV5-8	TRBJ2-6	once	CASSLGLDSSGANVLTF	TGTGCCAGCAGCTTGGGACTAGACAGCTCTGGGGCCAACGTCCTGACTTTC
NA	TRBV3-1	TRBJ2-2	NA	CASMDGSNTGELFF	TGTGCCAGCATGGACGGCTCAAACACCGGGGAGCTGTTTTTT
NA	TRBV20-1	TRBJ2-7	NA	CSASDGSFSYEQYF	TGCAGTGCTAGTGACGGATCGTTCTCATACGAGCAGTACTTC
NA	TRBV27	TRBJ1-5	NA	CASSPTGPSNQPQHF	TGTGCCAGCAGTCCCACGGGACCGAGCAATCAGCCCCAGCATTTT
NA	TRBV24-1	TRBJ1-5	NA	CATTDRGRYSNQPQHF	TGTGCCACCACGGACCGGGGTCGGTATAGCAATCAGCCCCAGCATTTT
NA	TRBV30	TRBJ2-7	NA	CAWSALGDSNSYEQYF	TGTGCCTGGAGTGCCCTAGGGGACTCTAACTCCTACGAGCAGTACTTC
NA	TRBV25-1	TRBJ2-7	NA	CASIHEGGEGPREQYF	TGTGCCAGCATCCACGAGGGGGGAGAGGGCCCCCGCGAGCAGTACTTC
NA	TRBV15	TRBJ1-2	once	CATSRDFAYGYTF	TGTGCCACCAGCAGAGACTTCGCCTATGGCTACACCTTC
NA	TRBV9	TRBJ1-3	once	CASSVDGVSGNTIYF	TGTGCCAGCAGCGTAGATGGGGTCTCTGGAAACACCATATATTTT
NA	TRBV6-1	TRBJ1-4	once	CASSVGPGKLFF	TGTGCCAGCAGCGTTGGACCAGGAAAACTGTTTTTT
NA	TRBV4-2	TRBJ1-2	NA	CASSQRGPGYTF	TGTGCCAGCAGCCAGAGGGGCCCTGGCTACACCTTC
NA	TRBV18	TRBJ2-1	NA	CASSTLKGGEGQEQFF	TGTGCCAGCTCAACTCTCAAGGGGGGAGAAGGACAGGAGCAGTTCTTC
NA	TRBV12-3/TRBV12-4	TRBJ2-1	NA	CASSHGQVSRGMEFF	TGTGCCAGCAGCCACGGACAGGTTTCTCGGGGGATGGAGTTCTTC
TRBD1	TRBV20-1	TRBJ1-2	NA	CSAWDRAVGYTF	TGCAGTGCTTGGGACAGGGCAGTCGGCTACACCTTC
NA	TRBV3-1	TRBJ1-5	NA	CASSLGGEGPQHF	TGTGCCAGCAGCCTGGGAGGAGAAGGGCCCCAGCATTTT
NA	TRBV2	TRBJ2-3	NA	CASSYIVGDTQYF	TGTGCCAGCAGTTACATTGTAGGAGATACGCAGTATTTT
TRBD1	TRBV20-1	TRBJ2-1	NA	CSVITGGAGNEQFF	TGCAGTGTTATTACAGGGGGCGCTGGCAATGAGCAGTTCTTC
NA	TRBV7-6	TRBJ2-7	NA	CASSPTSQVYEQYF	TGTGCCAGCAGCCCGACTAGTCAGGTCTACGAGCAGTACTTC
NA	TRBV14	TRBJ1-1	NA	CASSQVASAGNTEAFF	TGTGCCAGCAGCCAAGTGGCTAGTGCTGGGAACACTGAAGCTTTCTTT
NA	TRBV7-9	TRBJ2-1	once	CATRLVAYNEQFF	TGTGCCACCCGTCTAGTAGCCTACAATGAGCAGTTCTTC
TRBD1	TRBV5-6	TRBJ1-3	NA	CASSPRGTYGNTIYF	TGTGCCAGCAGCCCCAGGGGGACGTACGGAAACACCATATATTTT
NA	TRBV27	TRBJ1-5	NA	CASSLSRVIQPQHF	TGTGCCAGCAGTTTAAGCCGGGTGATTCAGCCCCAGCATTTT
NA	TRBV30	TRBJ1-4	NA	CAWSVRGEKLFF	TGTGCCTGGAGTGTACGGGGCGAAAAACTGTTTTTT
TRBD2	TRBV24-1	TRBJ2-1	few	CATSDFTSGRRNEQFF	TGTGCCACCAGTGATTTTACCAGCGGGAGAAGAAATGAGCAGTTCTTC